This TCR beta chain stems from a study of blood T cell repertoires in COVID-19. The overall study: Sources were T cells, B-cell-depleted T cells, or PBMCs; the material itself was cDNA or gDNA.

The age range of participants was roughly 18 to 90 years, with residence in fewer than 25 US areas. Clones were sequenced by immunoSEQ multiplex PCR, and TCRdb holds only the in-frame ones, with some missing. This table has roughly 170,000 clones, over 70% appearing once. Trimming shortened V by 5 bases and J by 7 bases, and 15 bases separated the two germline ends. This CDR3 is built from 14 residues. Germline loops: CDR1 MDHEN, CDR2 SYDVKM. J is TRBJ1-5 and V is TRBV28; D is perhaps TRBD1 (6 bases). The sequencing sample was made of PBMCs or T cells enriched from blood (not recorded which). The TCR sequence derives from a woman in her thirties or forties with acute COVID-19. This CDR3 is CASSTGSGAQPQHF. The CDR3 bases are TGTGCCAGCAGTACAGGCTCAGGGGCCCAGCCCCAGCATTTT.